The entry below gives a single TCR beta chain sequence along with its context. Its specificity is not known. Time point denoted: naive CD8 control sorted from an acute-time-point sample. Cells were stained for CD3, CD8 and CD45RO, excluding dead cells. Some clones are missing from TCRdb's copy, which holds only in-frame ones; the method was immunoSEQ multiplex PCR. The repertoire holds about 38,000 clones, with around 87% as singletons. The data belong to a study of CD8 T cells in acute hepatitis C reinfection. Study conclusions and caveats: Exact CDR3 sharing with other epitopes was rare, possibly method-limited. Chronically infected subjects had no follow-up NS3-1073 repertoires.

Per germline, CDR1 MNHNY and CDR2 SVGAGI (reference sequence). The CDR3 consists of 13 residues. The V gene lost 7 bases and the J gene lost 9 bases, with 16 bases spanning the gap. This chain links TRBV6-6 with TRBJ2-1, with D possibly TRBD1 on 6 matching bases. The sequencing input was naive CD8+ T cells from PBMCs. This clonotype was sampled from a young man with chronic hepatitis C. CDR3 protein: CASNGIRGGEQFF. CDR3 DNA: TGTGCCAGCAATGGCATCAGGGGCGGTGAGCAGTTCTTC.